A selection of T cell receptor beta chains follows, all from one sample in a study of blood T cell repertoires in COVID-19. Sequenced by immunoSEQ multiplex PCR; TCRdb stores in-frame clones only, minus some. The sample consists of 100,000 or so clones, approximately 82% of them appearing once. Sequenced sample: peripheral blood. Receptors originate from a man between 65 and 85 years old with active or convalescent COVID-19. CDR3s include the opening cysteine and the closing phenylalanine or tryptophan. The order of the fields is V gene, clone size, J gene, D gene, CDR3 DNA, CDR3 protein. A D gene is named only where the DNA matches it firmly. Clone size, where shown, is once, few, many, or a class for clones that have expanded.

v_gene: TRBV30; abundance: NA; j_gene: TRBJ2-6; d_gene: NA; CDR3nt: TGTGCCTGGATTAAGTCAGGGGCTGGGGCCAACGTCCTGACTTTC; CDR3aa: CAWIKSGAGANVLTF
v_gene: TRBV6-1; abundance: few; j_gene: TRBJ2-5; d_gene: TRBD2; CDR3nt: TGTGCCAGCAGTGCCACTAGCGGGGGGGCTGGTGAGACCCAGTACTTC; CDR3aa: CASSATSGGAGETQYF
v_gene: TRBV2; abundance: NA; j_gene: TRBJ2-5; d_gene: TRBD2; CDR3nt: TGTGCCAGCAGTGAAGTAGCGGGGGGGTTGGAGACCCAGTACTTC; CDR3aa: CASSEVAGGLETQYF
v_gene: TRBV4-1; abundance: NA; j_gene: TRBJ1-2; d_gene: NA; CDR3nt: TGCGCCAGCAGCCAACTCGGGATTAACTATGGCTACACCTTC; CDR3aa: CASSQLGINYGYTF
v_gene: TRBV19; abundance: NA; j_gene: TRBJ1-1; d_gene: NA; CDR3nt: TGTGCCAGTAGTATGGACAGCCAGGACCTTGAAGCTTTCTTT; CDR3aa: CASSMDSQDLEAFF
v_gene: TRBV5-1; abundance: NA; j_gene: TRBJ2-7; d_gene: TRBD2; CDR3nt: TGCGCCAGCAGCTTGGCCGGGACTAGCGGGGACTACGAGCAGTACTTC; CDR3aa: CASSLAGTSGDYEQYF
v_gene: TRBV30; abundance: NA; j_gene: TRBJ2-3; d_gene: NA; CDR3nt: TGTGCCTGGAGTGTACGGAGCACAGATACGCAGTATTTT; CDR3aa: CAWSVRSTDTQYF
v_gene: TRBV5-5; abundance: NA; j_gene: TRBJ1-5; d_gene: NA; CDR3nt: TGTGCCAGCAGCCCGACCCCGGCCGGGCAGCCCCAGCATTTT; CDR3aa: CASSPTPAGQPQHF
v_gene: TRBV12-5; abundance: once; j_gene: TRBJ2-5; d_gene: TRBD1; CDR3nt: TGTGCTAGTGGTAGCGCCGGGACAGGGACTTTCTGGGAGACCCAGTACTTC; CDR3aa: CASGSAGTGTFWETQYF
v_gene: TRBV5-1; abundance: NA; j_gene: TRBJ2-5; d_gene: TRBD2; CDR3nt: TGCGCCAGCAGCTTGGGGACTAGCGGGGGCGAGACCCAGTACTTC; CDR3aa: CASSLGTSGGETQYF
v_gene: TRBV7-3; abundance: NA; j_gene: TRBJ2-5; d_gene: TRBD2; CDR3nt: TGTGCCAGCAGCTACCCGGGACTAGCGGGGGGGCCAGAGACCCAGTACTTC; CDR3aa: CASSYPGLAGGPETQYF
v_gene: TRBV4-1; abundance: NA; j_gene: TRBJ1-1; d_gene: NA; CDR3nt: TGCGCCAGCCGGGAGACCTTAACAAGCCTTAACACTGAAGCTTTCTTT; CDR3aa: CASRETLTSLNTEAFF
v_gene: TRBV30; abundance: NA; j_gene: TRBJ2-3; d_gene: TRBD2; CDR3nt: TGTGCCTGGATGACGACTAGCGGGGGGAAGACGCAGTATTTT; CDR3aa: CAWMTTSGGKTQYF
v_gene: TRBV7-2; abundance: NA; j_gene: TRBJ1-5; d_gene: NA; CDR3nt: TGTGCCAGCAGCTTAGATAGGGGGTATCAGCCCCAGCATTTT; CDR3aa: CASSLDRGYQPQHF
v_gene: TRBV4-3; abundance: NA; j_gene: TRBJ2-1; d_gene: TRBD2; CDR3nt: TGCGCCAGCAGCCAAGAGACGGCTAGCGGGGGGAATGAGCAGTTCTTC; CDR3aa: CASSQETASGGNEQFF
v_gene: TRBV14; abundance: NA; j_gene: TRBJ2-5; d_gene: NA; CDR3nt: TGTGCCAGCAGCCAAGTTCCAGGATCTCGGGGGGAGACCCAGTACTTC; CDR3aa: CASSQVPGSRGETQYF
v_gene: TRBV6-5; abundance: NA; j_gene: TRBJ1-2; d_gene: TRBD1; CDR3nt: TGTGCCAGCACAAACGGGGACAGCTATGGCTACACCTTC; CDR3aa: CASTNGDSYGYTF
v_gene: TRBV6-2/TRBV6-3; abundance: NA; j_gene: TRBJ1-1; d_gene: NA; CDR3nt: TGTGCCAGCAGTTACTCGACTTCGGTGCGGGCTTTCTTT; CDR3aa: CASSYSTSVRAFF
v_gene: TRBV11-2; abundance: NA; j_gene: TRBJ2-3; d_gene: TRBD2; CDR3nt: TGTGCCAGCAGCTTATACGGGGGGGAAGATACGCAGTATTTT; CDR3aa: CASSLYGGEDTQYF
v_gene: TRBV5-1; abundance: NA; j_gene: TRBJ1-3; d_gene: NA; CDR3nt: TGCGCCAGCAGCTTGGGGGCAGGGGAGAGAGGAAACACCATATATTTT; CDR3aa: CASSLGAGERGNTIYF
v_gene: TRBV6-5; abundance: NA; j_gene: TRBJ1-3; d_gene: NA; CDR3nt: TGTGCCAGCAGTTACTCGAAGGACAACTCTGGAAACACCATATATTTT; CDR3aa: CASSYSKDNSGNTIYF
v_gene: TRBV7-8; abundance: NA; j_gene: TRBJ2-6; d_gene: NA; CDR3nt: TGTGCCAGCAGCTTAAGCTGGTCGGGGGCCAACGTCCTGACTTTC; CDR3aa: CASSLSWSGANVLTF
v_gene: TRBV5-6; abundance: NA; j_gene: TRBJ2-7; d_gene: TRBD2; CDR3nt: TGTGCCAGCAGCCTATTTCAGACAGCGGGAGACTACGAGCAGTACTTC; CDR3aa: CASSLFQTAGDYEQYF
v_gene: TRBV5-6; abundance: once; j_gene: TRBJ2-7; d_gene: TRBD1; CDR3nt: TGTGCCAGCAGCAGCGGGACAGGGAAGTACGAGCAGTACTTC; CDR3aa: CASSSGTGKYEQYF
v_gene: TRBV11-2; abundance: NA; j_gene: TRBJ2-3; d_gene: NA; CDR3nt: TGTGCCAGCAGCTTAGGGCGGGGATCAGATACGCAGTATTTT; CDR3aa: CASSLGRGSDTQYF
v_gene: TRBV6-2/TRBV6-3; abundance: NA; j_gene: TRBJ1-6; d_gene: NA; CDR3nt: TGTGCCAGCAGCCAGGGACACTCAAATTCACCCCTCCACTTT; CDR3aa: CASSQGHSNSPLHF
v_gene: TRBV10-3; abundance: NA; j_gene: TRBJ1-3; d_gene: NA; CDR3nt: TGTGCCATCCAGGGGTCCGGAAACACCATATATTTT; CDR3aa: CAIQGSGNTIYF
v_gene: TRBV11-2; abundance: NA; j_gene: TRBJ2-5; d_gene: TRBD2; CDR3nt: TGTGCCAGCAGCCCAGCGGGGGGTCAGACCCAGTACTTC; CDR3aa: CASSPAGGQTQYF
v_gene: TRBV7-2; abundance: NA; j_gene: TRBJ2-7; d_gene: TRBD1; CDR3nt: TGTGCCAGCAGCTTAGCGGGGACAGGGATAGACGAGCAGTACTTC; CDR3aa: CASSLAGTGIDEQYF
v_gene: TRBV5-6; abundance: NA; j_gene: TRBJ2-1; d_gene: TRBD1; CDR3nt: TGTGCCAGCAGCTTGGTGGCGGTGATCTTGACAGGGACGAACAATGAGCAGTTCTTC; CDR3aa: CASSLVAVILTGTNNEQFF
v_gene: TRBV15; abundance: NA; j_gene: TRBJ2-4; d_gene: NA; CDR3nt: TGTGCCACCAACAGAGATCGATTTGGGCACATTCAGTACTTC; CDR3aa: CATNRDRFGHIQYF
v_gene: TRBV7-6; abundance: NA; j_gene: TRBJ1-4; d_gene: NA; CDR3nt: TGTGCCAGCAGCTTAGAGGGGGGGGAACGCAGGGGCATCTCCTATCTCTTGGGAAAACTGTTTTTT; CDR3aa: CASSLEGGERRGISYLLGKLFF
v_gene: TRBV5-1; abundance: NA; j_gene: TRBJ1-1; d_gene: NA; CDR3nt: TGCGCCAGCAGCCAACAGGGTGGGAACACTGAAGCTTTCTTT; CDR3aa: CASSQQGGNTEAFF
v_gene: TRBV3-1/TRBV3-2; abundance: NA; j_gene: TRBJ1-3; d_gene: NA; CDR3nt: TGTGCCAGCAGTCCGTCGCAGGGATATGGAAACACCATATATTTT; CDR3aa: CASSPSQGYGNTIYF
v_gene: TRBV5-1; abundance: NA; j_gene: TRBJ2-1; d_gene: NA; CDR3nt: TGCGCCAGCAGCTTGGCGGCGGGGGCGTACAATGAGCAGTTCTTC; CDR3aa: CASSLAAGAYNEQFF
v_gene: TRBV3-1/TRBV3-2; abundance: NA; j_gene: TRBJ1-1; d_gene: NA; CDR3nt: TGTGCCAGCAGCCAAGACCTGACATCCGAAGCTTTCTTT; CDR3aa: CASSQDLTSEAFF
v_gene: TRBV19; abundance: NA; j_gene: TRBJ1-5; d_gene: TRBD1; CDR3nt: TGTGCCAGTAGTATAGATTTAACAGGGGGCAATCAGCCCCAGCATTTT; CDR3aa: CASSIDLTGGNQPQHF
v_gene: TRBV5-1; abundance: NA; j_gene: TRBJ2-7; d_gene: NA; CDR3nt: TGCGCCAGCAGCTTGGTCCAGGGGAAAAACGAGCAGTACTTC; CDR3aa: CASSLVQGKNEQYF
v_gene: TRBV7-2; abundance: NA; j_gene: TRBJ1-2; d_gene: NA; CDR3nt: TGTGCCAGCAGCTTAGAGTGGGCTCTCTATGGCTACACCTTC; CDR3aa: CASSLEWALYGYTF
v_gene: TRBV4-1; abundance: NA; j_gene: TRBJ2-5; d_gene: NA; CDR3nt: TGCGCCAGCAGCCAAGGGGCCATCGGGAGGTCAGGGGTAGAGACCCAGTACTTC; CDR3aa: CASSQGAIGRSGVETQYF
v_gene: TRBV5-1; abundance: once; j_gene: TRBJ1-1; d_gene: NA; CDR3nt: TGCGCCAGCAGCCACCAGGGCGGGAGCACTGAAGCTTTCTTT; CDR3aa: CASSHQGGSTEAFF
v_gene: TRBV10-3; abundance: NA; j_gene: TRBJ1-4; d_gene: TRBD1; CDR3nt: TGTGCCATCAGTGAGTCAGACAGGGGGACTTCTTTTGAAAAACTGTTTTTT; CDR3aa: CAISESDRGTSFEKLFF
v_gene: TRBV27; abundance: few; j_gene: TRBJ1-6; d_gene: NA; CDR3nt: TGTGCCAGCCAGGCTGGGGGGGGGAATTTGCCCCTCCACTTT; CDR3aa: CASQAGGGNLPLHF
v_gene: TRBV4-1; abundance: once; j_gene: TRBJ1-1; d_gene: TRBD1; CDR3nt: TGCGCCAGCAGCCATCCCCCGGGACAGGGGCCCACTGAAGCTTTCTTT; CDR3aa: CASSHPPGQGPTEAFF
v_gene: TRBV4-3; abundance: many; j_gene: TRBJ1-2; d_gene: NA; CDR3nt: TGCGCCAGCAGCCAAGTGAATCGTCGGTCAGGCATGGATGGCTACACCTTC; CDR3aa: CASSQVNRRSGMDGYTF
v_gene: TRBV11-2; abundance: NA; j_gene: TRBJ1-5; d_gene: NA; CDR3nt: TGTGCCAGCAGCTTGGACAGATATCAGCCCCAGCATTTT; CDR3aa: CASSLDRYQPQHF
v_gene: TRBV5-6; abundance: NA; j_gene: TRBJ1-5; d_gene: NA; CDR3nt: TGTGCCAGCAGCTGGGGTAGGGGGACGTTCGGTGAGCCCCAGCATTTT; CDR3aa: CASSWGRGTFGEPQHF
v_gene: TRBV27; abundance: NA; j_gene: TRBJ2-1; d_gene: TRBD1; CDR3nt: TGTGCCAGCTATCCCGGGACAGGGGGTAACAATGAGCAGTTCTTC; CDR3aa: CASYPGTGGNNEQFF
v_gene: TRBV7-3; abundance: NA; j_gene: TRBJ2-2; d_gene: TRBD2; CDR3nt: TGTGCCAGCAGCTCCGCGGGGGGGCCCGGGGAGCTGTTTTTT; CDR3aa: CASSSAGGPGELFF